This T cell receptor (beta chain) was documented in a study of cytomegalovirus exposure and HLA in healthy donors. A remark on this clone: Its specificity is unknown.

V lost 6 bases to trimming and J lost 11 bases; unmatched junction nucleotides: 15. Germline V gene sequence: CDR1 MNHEY, CDR2 SVGAGI. The CDR3 has 15 amino acids. In the PCR, 60 Vbeta and 13 Jbeta primers were used. Measured with immunoSEQ multiplex PCR; TCRdb has only the in-frame clones, and not every one. The data hold roughly 110,000 clones, with approximately 79% observed a single time. Findings and limits, study-wide: The classifier reportedly diagnosed cytomegalovirus status with high sensitivity and specificity. Cytomegalovirus association was listed for 164 TCR beta chains. Differences between HLA loci emerged in a later analysis of TCR association rates, with DRB1 most and HLA-C fewest.

There were likely unrecorded immune exposures, though donors were nominally healthy when sampled. The V and J genes are TRBV6-5 and TRBJ1-1; TRBD1 agrees at 10 bases. This receptor was identified in a man between 60 and 75 years old in good health and CMV-seronegative. The specimen was PBMCs. The CDR3 coding sequence is TGTGCCAGCAGAAACGGCCGGGACAGGGGATTTTTGGCTTTCTTT. Translated: CASRNGRDRGFLAFF.